This entry lists 24 T cell receptor beta chains sequenced from one sample in a study of OX40 agonist ivuxolimab in advanced cancers. Clones were sequenced by immunoSEQ multiplex PCR, and TCRdb holds only the in-frame ones, with some missing. The sample holds 70,000 or so clones; almost 90% are singletons and the top ten take under 3%. The input for sequencing was CD4+ or CD8+ T cells sorted from blood, taken in a trial of the OX40 agonist ivuxolimab. These receptors were obtained from an adult with an advanced solid tumor such as melanoma, head and neck, liver or kidney cancer.

The chain's CDR3 is CASSLARDRGPYEQYF. The CDR3 region has the DNA TGTGCCAGCAGCTTAGCGCGGGACAGGGGGCCCTACGAGCAGTACTTC. This chain joins TRBV7-9 and TRBJ2-7, with 12 positions matching TRBD1. The CDR3 runs 16 residues. Germline assignment: CDR1 SEHNR and CDR2 FQNEAQ (reference sequence). V dropped 0 bases and J dropped 2; count of bases not matched to a gene: 2.

The genes are TRBV5-4 and TRBJ2-1, with 9 bases aligning to TRBD2. The CDR3 runs to 16 residues. Germline CDR1 is SGHNT and CDR2 is YYREEE (reference sequence). J gave up 0 bases and V 4 bases, and 5 bases lay outside the gene matches. DNA for the CDR3: TGTGCCAGCAGCCCCCTAGCGGGGCTCTCCTACAATGAGCAGTTCTTC. Protein sequence: CASSPLAGLSYNEQFF.

This sequence joins TRBV7-3 and TRBJ1-2; 7 bases map to TRBD1. Per germline, CDR1 SGHTA and CDR2 FQGTGA. The junction had 2 bases not matched to a gene; V was cut back by 5 bases and J by 2 bases. The CDR3 consists of 13 residues. The CDR3 sequence is CASSVQGNYGYTF. CDR3 coding DNA: TGTGCCAGCAGCGTACAGGGGAACTATGGCTACACCTTC.

The V call is TRBV18, the J call TRBJ1-1, with D unresolved. The germline gives CDR1 KGHSH, CDR2 LQKENI. Trimming pared 3 bases from V and 4 bases from J, leaving 9 bases between. The CDR3 runs to 13 residues. The CDR3 nucleotides read TGTGCCAGCTCACCCTCCGTGGGCACTGAAGCTTTCTTT. This translates into CASSPSVGTEAFF.

The rearrangement uses TRBV2 and TRBJ1-1, with no clear D. Germline CDR1 reads SNHLY; CDR2 reads FYNNEI. The V end lost 7 bases, the J end lost 3 bases, and 6 bases lay between the germline ends. The CDR3 has 11 residues. Here the CDR3 DNA reads TGTGCCAGCACCCCCGACACTGAAGCTTTCTTT. It is translated as CASTPDTEAFF.

The chain recombines TRBV6-6 with TRBJ2-2; no reliable D call. Germline CDR1 reads MNHNY; CDR2 reads SVGAGI (reference sequence). This CDR3 region has 13 residues. Trimming stripped 6 bases from V and 3 bases from J, with 8 bases between. In nucleotides, the CDR3 is TGTGCCAGCAGGCGAAAGGACACCGGGGAGCTGTTTTTT. It translates to CASRRKDTGELFF.

The CDR3 region has the DNA TGTGCCAGCAGCCGGGTTCGGGGCTATGGCTACACCTTC. It encodes CASSRVRGYGYTF. The chain joins TRBV28 to TRBJ1-2; D unresolved. V gave up 6 bases and J gave up 4 bases, with 12 bases separating them. This CDR3 has 13 residues. Germline-derived CDR1 and CDR2 are MDHEN and SYDVKM.

This chain connects TRBV5-1 to TRBJ2-3, with 7 bases aligning to TRBD2. Unmatched junction bases numbered 14, after V lost 4 bases and J lost 0 bases. This CDR3 is built from 18 residues. CDR1 and CDR2 (germline): SGHRS, YFSETQ. CDR3 sequence reads: CASSPPSGRGTSTDTQYF. The CDR3 DNA is TGCGCCAGCAGCCCCCCGAGCGGGCGGGGGACTAGCACAGATACGCAGTATTTT.

This clone was detected only a few times. The chain recombines TRBV10-1 with TRBJ1-1, with unresolved D. Between the trimmed V and J ends, which lost 10 bases and 8 bases, there was a span of 5 bases. The CDR3 covers 8 residues. Germline lookup yields CDR1 WNHNN and CDR2 SYGVQD (reference sequence). The CDR3 DNA is TGCGCCACCGCGGAAGCTTTCTTT. Its translation is CATAEAFF.

The chain carries TRBV9 and TRBJ1-5; no clear D. Per the germline V gene, CDR1 is SGDLS and CDR2 is YYNGEE. The CDR3 covers 13 residues. V was shortened by 3 bases and J by 7 bases, with 11 bases between the two germline ends. As DNA, the CDR3 is TGTGCCAGCAGCGCCGACCCCGGACAGCCCCAGCATTTT. Translating it yields CASSADPGQPQHF.

The rearrangement uses TRBV7-2 and TRBJ1-1, with a possible D match to TRBD1 (5 bases). The V gene's germline CDR1 is SGHTA and CDR2 FQGNSA. The CDR3 consists of 16 residues. V lost 7 bases and J lost 2, with 20 bases in between. CDR3 residues: CASTENYRGGNTEAFF. The CDR3 nucleotides read TGTGCCAGCACCGAAAACTATAGGGGTGGTAACACTGAAGCTTTCTTT.

V and J are TRBV6-5 and TRBJ1-6; tentative D call: TRBD1 (5 bases). The germline V and J ends were trimmed by 6 bases and 1 base, with 7 bases remaining between them. Germline V gene lookup returns CDR1 MNHEY and CDR2 SVGAGI. The CDR3 loop spans 14 amino acids. The CDR3 spells CASRQESYNSPLHF. In DNA, the CDR3 is TGTGCCAGCAGACAGGAGTCCTATAATTCACCCCTCCACTTT.

The chain links TRBV5-1 to TRBJ1-2; unclear D gene. Trimming removed 5 bases from V and 6 bases from J, with 14 bases in between. Germline V CDR1 and CDR2: SGHRS, YFSETQ. This CDR3 has 13 amino acids. In DNA form, the CDR3 reads TGCGCCAGCAGTTTAGGAATTTACAATGGCTACACCTTC. Translated, it gives CASSLGIYNGYTF. The full variable domain, with the rest looked up from reference TRBV5-1 and TRBJ1-2, is KAGVTQTPRYLIKTRGQQVTLSCSPISGHRSVSWYQQTPGQGLQFLFEYFSETQRNKGNFPGRFSGRQFSNSRSEMNVSTLELGDSALYLCASSLGIYNGYTFGSGTRLTVV.

The genes are TRBV30 and TRBJ1-5; 8 bases are shared with TRBD1. J lost 7 bases, V lost 2 bases, and 10 bases had no gene match. The CDR3 runs to 15 residues. In germline, CDR1 is GTSNPN, CDR2 SVGIG (reference sequence). DNA of the CDR3: TGTGCCTGGAGTCCCCCCAGGACAGGGATCCAGCCCCAGCATTTT. Translation: CAWSPPRTGIQPQHF.

The genes are TRBV5-1 and TRBJ2-3; no clear D. Trimming cost V 0 bases and J 0 bases, with 5 bases left between them. Per germline, CDR1 SGHRS and CDR2 YFSETQ. CDR3 length: 14 amino acids. DNA for the CDR3: TGCGCCAGCAGCTTGGGCAGAAGCACAGATACGCAGTATTTT. Translation: CASSLGRSTDTQYF.

The chain carries TRBV4-2 and TRBJ1-5; the D is unclear. Trimming took off 3 bases at V and 6 bases at J, with 9 bases between the two ends. CDR1 is LGHNA and CDR2 is YNFKEQ in the germline V gene. This CDR3 has 13 amino acids. In DNA form, the CDR3 reads TGTGCCAGCAGCCAGAAATGGGGTCAGCCCCAGCATTTT. This sequence encodes CASSQKWGQPQHF.

The gene calls are TRBV13 and TRBJ2-7; 7 positions match TRBD2. V dropped 5 bases and J dropped 6; count of bases not matched to a gene: 10. The CDR3 contains 14 residues. Germline CDR1 and CDR2: PRHDT and FYEKMQ (reference sequence). The CDR3 sequence: CASSQAGGGGEQYF. CDR3 DNA: TGTGCCAGCAGCCAAGCAGGTGGGGGGGGCGAGCAGTACTTC.

This sequence joins TRBV4-2 and TRBJ1-2; TRBD1 might be the D (5 bases). Germline CDR1 LGHNA, CDR2 YNFKEQ. The V end was cut by 0 bases, the J end by 8 bases, with 16 bases between. This CDR3 is 15 amino acids long. The CDR3 reads CASSQDRGRLEGYTF. CDR3 nucleotides: TGTGCCAGCAGCCAAGATAGGGGACGACTTGAGGGCTACACCTTC.

The chain links TRBV30 to TRBJ2-2, with 11 positions matching TRBD1. CDR3 length: 15 amino acids. V shed 3 bases and J 6 bases; nucleotides not matched to a gene: 6. Looked up from germline, CDR1 is GTSNPN and CDR2 is SVGIG (reference sequence). The CDR3 DNA sequence: TGTGCCTGGAGCCCAGGACAGGGGGCGCCCGGGGAGCTGTTTTTT. Translating it yields CAWSPGQGAPGELFF.

This chain uses TRBV10-3 with TRBJ1-5; a possible D gene is TRBD1 (6 bases). Trimming cost V 2 bases and J 3 bases, with 8 bases left between them. Germline V CDR1 and CDR2: ENHRY, SYGVKD. This CDR3 spans 14 amino acids. The CDR3 DNA reads as TGTGCCATCAGTGAGGGACAGATCAATCAGCCCCAGCATTTT. This codes for CAISEGQINQPQHF.

The chain employs TRBV4-3 and TRBJ2-3; 8 positions agree with TRBD2. The CDR3 has 14 amino acids. In germline, CDR1 is LGHNA, CDR2 YSLEER. With 4 bases clipped from V and 1 base from J, the junction kept 1 base outside the gene matches. The chain's CDR3 is CASSLGGGTDTQYF. The CDR3 region has the DNA TGCGCCAGCAGCCTCGGGGGGGGCACAGATACGCAGTATTTT.

This chain links TRBV2 with TRBJ2-3, with 11 positions matching TRBD2. Germline lookup yields CDR1 SNHLY and CDR2 FYNNEI. The V and J ends lost 7 bases and 8 bases, in that order; junction bases with no gene match: 11. CDR3 length equals 15 residues. In DNA form, the CDR3 reads TGTGCCAGCACGGAACTAGCGGGAGTTCAGAGTACGCAGTATTTT. It specifies CASTELAGVQSTQYF.

This clone turned up a few times. The chain links TRBV28 to TRBJ1-4; 8 positions agree with TRBD1. CDR3 length equals 15 residues. In germline, CDR1 is MDHEN, CDR2 SYDVKM. V lost 5 bases and J lost 7; bases outside the gene matches: 9. The CDR3 is CASSMQGAGREKLFF. CDR3 coding DNA: TGTGCCAGCAGTATGCAGGGGGCGGGTCGTGAAAAACTGTTTTTT.

The chain uses TRBV29-1 and TRBJ2-5; D may correspond to TRBD1 or TRBD2 (6 bases each). This CDR3 contains 12 residues. The V end was cut by 4 bases, the J end by 6 bases, with 12 bases between. Germline V CDR1 and CDR2: SQVTM, ANQGSEA. CDR3 coding DNA: TGCAGCGTTGTCGGGGGACAAAAGACCCAGTACTTC. This sequence encodes CSVVGGQKTQYF.